These 25 T cell receptor beta chains share one sample of origin, sequenced in a study of PD-1 blockade in classical Hodgkin lymphoma (dated by TCRdb to 2020 to 2022). This specimen's time point label, interpreted: cycle 1 day 1 (C1D1), immediately before nivolumab initiation. Relapse after autologous stem cell transplantation had occurred in all trial patients, and cohorts A, B and C were distinguished by prior brentuximab vedotin exposure. Libraries came from the immunoSEQ multiplex PCR assay. The table comes from immuneACCESS by way of TCRdb, which keeps in-frame sequences with V and J called. Part of the clones is missing from these tables; in studies checked, under half for an unresolved V gene and the rest for unknown reasons. The table for this sample lists about 22,000 clones; 60% to 80% of them were counted only once. The ten biggest clones cover roughly 3.4% of the sample. This sample comprised peripheral blood mononuclear cells (PBMCs), obtained at baseline. These receptors were obtained from a human donor with classical Hodgkin lymphoma.

The V and J genes are TRBV5-6 and TRBJ1-6; possible D gene TRBD1, 6 bases. The ends were cut back, 7 bases at V and 10 bases at J, with 12 bases in the middle. The CDR3 covers 12 residues. Per the germline V gene, CDR1 is SGHDT and CDR2 is YYEEEE. For the CDR3, the DNA is TGTGCCAGCCAGGGGTGGGGCTCACCCCTCCACTTT. This encodes CASQGWGSPLHF. The variable domain in full, completed from reference TRBV5-6 and TRBJ1-6, reads DAGVTQSPTHLIKTRGQQVTLRCSPKSGHDTVSWYQQALGQGPQFIFQYYEEEERQRGNFPDRFSGHQFPNYSSELNVNALLLGDSALYLCASQGWGSPLHFGNGTRLTVT.

The chain joins TRBV11-2 to TRBJ1-2, with 7 positions matching TRBD1. The CDR3 has 12 amino acids. The trim removed 3 bases at V and 9 bases at J, leaving 4 bases unmatched. Germline loops: CDR1 SGHAT, CDR2 FQNNGV. The CDR3 protein is CASSFRGGSYTF. CDR3 DNA sequence: TGTGCCAGCAGCTTCAGAGGGGGCAGCTACACCTTC.

V gene TRBV6-5 combines with J gene TRBJ1-3, with unresolved D. V shed 6 bases and J shed 0 bases, with 9 bases lying between them. Germline V gene sequence: CDR1 MNHEY, CDR2 SVGAGI. This CDR3 comprises 14 residues. The CDR3 DNA reads as TGTGCCAGCAGCCCAGTAAACTCTGGAAACACCATATATTTT. Its protein product is CASSPVNSGNTIYF.

The rearrangement joins TRBV9 to TRBJ2-5; 9 bases line up with TRBD1. With V trimmed by 0 bases and J by 5 bases, 8 bases remained unmatched. This CDR3 region has 16 residues. From germline, CDR1 is SGDLS and CDR2 YYNGEE. Here the CDR3 DNA reads TGTGCCAGCAGCGTAGGAACTACAGGGGGCGCTGAGACCCAGTACTTC. Its protein is CASSVGTTGGAETQYF.

The V and J genes are TRBV4-2 and TRBJ2-3; the D is unclear. V was cut by 2 bases and J by 5 bases, with 14 bases left in between. CDR1 and CDR2 (germline): LGHNA, YNFKEQ. CDR3 length: 15 amino acids. The CDR3, as DNA: TGTGCCAGCAGCCAAAACCCGACCCCTGGAGATACGCAGTATTTT. Translated: CASSQNPTPGDTQYF.

V gene TRBV11-3 combines with J gene TRBJ2-1; 8 bases line up with TRBD2. CDR1 SGHNT and CDR2 YENEEA come from the germline V gene. Losses at the gene ends were 2 bases for V and 6 bases for J; bases not matched to a gene: 6. The CDR3 is 15 residues long. In DNA form, the CDR3 reads TGTGCCAGCAGCTTAAGAGGGACTAGTGCCAATGAGCAGTTCTTC. Its protein product is CASSLRGTSANEQFF.

The DNA for the CDR3 is TGTGCCAGCAGCTTTTCCAGGGGCGTAGAACCGAACACTGAAGCTTTCTTT. It translates to CASSFSRGVEPNTEAFF. The V call is TRBV7-9, the J call TRBJ1-1, with D perhaps matching TRBD1 (6 bases). Germline CDR1 SEHNR, CDR2 FQNEAQ (reference sequence). The CDR3 runs to 17 residues. Deletions cut 3 bases from V and 1 base from J, with 18 bases between.

This sequence joins TRBV29-1 and TRBJ1-1, with D perhaps matching TRBD1 (5 bases). The germline CDR1 and CDR2 sequences are SQVTM and ANQGSEA. The CDR3 is 13 amino acids. V was pared by 2 bases and J by 4 bases, with 11 bases between. CDR3: CSVERGWGTEAFF. The DNA for the CDR3 is TGCAGCGTTGAAAGGGGATGGGGCACTGAAGCTTTCTTT.

The J gene is TRBJ2-6, the V gene TRBV9; D remains ambiguous. V dropped 0 bases and J dropped 3 bases, with 7 bases sitting between them. The CDR3 sequence is 15 residues long. Germline CDR1 reads SGDLS; CDR2 reads YYNGEE. DNA for the CDR3: TGTGCCAGCAGCGTAGTGGTGGATGGGGCCAACGTCCTGACTTTC. It specifies CASSVVVDGANVLTF.

The chain employs TRBV7-8 and TRBJ2-3; TRBD2 might be the D (7 bases). CDR3 length: 15 amino acids. Trimming pared 1 base from V and 4 bases from J, leaving 12 bases between. The V gene's germline CDR1 is SGHVS and CDR2 FQNEAQ. The CDR3 here is CASSLVGGLADTQYF. The CDR3 region has the DNA TGTGCCAGCAGCTTAGTGGGGGGGCTGGCAGATACGCAGTATTTT.

The rearrangement links TRBV7-2 to TRBJ1-6; 8 nucleotides align to TRBD1. The CDR3 extends over 15 amino acids. With V trimmed by 6 bases and J by 8 bases, 9 bases remained unmatched. Germline V gene data show CDR1 as SGHTA and CDR2 as FQGNSA. CDR3 nucleotides: TGTGCCAGCAGTCGCCGGGACAGGCTAGATTCACCCCTCCACTTT. Translated: CASSRRDRLDSPLHF.

The chain carries TRBV4-1 and TRBJ2-5; 11 bases agree with TRBD2. The germline V gene encodes CDR1 MGHRA and CDR2 YSYEKL. This CDR3 has 14 residues. The trim removed 4 bases at V and 3 bases at J, leaving 1 base unmatched. The CDR3 here is CASSLGLAEETQYF. The CDR3 nucleotides are TGCGCCAGCAGCCTGGGACTAGCGGAAGAGACCCAGTACTTC.

The V gene is TRBV6-6, the J gene TRBJ1-6; tentative D call: TRBD1 (6 bases). The CDR3 spans 14 residues. CDR1 is MNHNY, CDR2 SVGAGI, per germline (reference sequence). Trimming took 4 bases from V and 7 from J, leaving 11 bases between them. CDR3 DNA: TGTGCCAGCAGTTCATCAGGACAGAATTCACCCCTCCACTTT. It is translated as CASSSSGQNSPLHF.

The V and J genes are TRBV7-9 and TRBJ2-3, with D perhaps matching TRBD1 (6 bases). Deletions cut 4 bases from V and 2 bases from J, with 13 bases between. Germline V CDR1 and CDR2: SEHNR, FQNEAQ (reference sequence). This CDR3 region has 15 residues. The DNA of the CDR3 is TGTGCCAGCAGCTCCCAGGACAGCACCACAGATACGCAGTATTTT. Its protein is CASSSQDSTTDTQYF.

The chain uses TRBV7-2 and TRBJ2-3; D possibly uses TRBD1 or TRBD2 (6 bases each). Trimming took off 1 base at V and 8 bases at J, with 13 bases between the two ends. The CDR3 runs to 14 residues. Germline V lookup: CDR1 SGHTA, CDR2 FQGNSA. CDR3: CASSLGGAGGTQYF. In DNA form, the CDR3 reads TGTGCCAGCAGCTTAGGGGGGGCCGGGGGTACGCAGTATTTT.

The rearrangement links TRBV27 to TRBJ1-1, with TRBD1 as a possible D gene (5 bases). V was clipped by 0 bases and J by 0 bases, with 8 bases between them. This CDR3 is built from 15 residues. CDR1 and CDR2 (germline): MNHEY, SMNVEV (reference sequence). The CDR3 sequence is CASSLSGGVNTEAFF. The CDR3 DNA reads as TGTGCCAGCAGTTTATCGGGGGGGGTGAACACTGAAGCTTTCTTT.

This clone ranks as medium-sized (0.01 to 0.1%). The rearrangement links TRBV30 to TRBJ1-4; D is possibly TRBD1 (5 bases). V was pared by 1 base and J by 0 bases, with 12 bases between. CDR1 is GTSNPN, CDR2 SVGIG, per germline (reference sequence). The CDR3 spans 16 residues. The CDR3 DNA sequence: TGTGCCTGGAGTGGGGGGGAGAGGGCAACTAATGAAAAACTGTTTTTT. Residues: CAWSGGERATNEKLFF.

The chain couples TRBV7-2 to TRBJ1-1; 7 positions agree with TRBD1. Germline CDR1 is SGHTA and CDR2 is FQGNSA. This CDR3 has 16 residues. J lost 2 bases, V lost 5 bases, and 11 bases had no gene match. The CDR3 bases are TGTGCCAGCAGCCCACCAGGGGGGTGGTTTAACACTGAAGCTTTCTTT. Its protein is CASSPPGGWFNTEAFF.

The rearrangement uses TRBV6-5 and TRBJ1-6, with a weak D call TRBD1 (5 bases). The CDR3 contains 16 residues. Germline V lookup: CDR1 MNHEY, CDR2 SVGAGI. Trimming left V 2 bases short and J 6 bases short, with 14 bases between. This chain's CDR3 is CASSYRPTAPNSPLHF. The CDR3 DNA reads as TGTGCCAGCAGTTACAGGCCGACAGCCCCTAATTCACCCCTCCACTTT.

This clone occurred a few times. The V and J genes are TRBV13 and TRBJ2-5, with D perhaps matching TRBD1 (5 bases). Germline values: CDR1 PRHDT, CDR2 FYEKMQ (reference sequence). This CDR3 has 15 amino acids. V lost 4 bases, J lost 5 bases, and 17 bases lay in between. The CDR3 is CASSWAQWQGETQYF. CDR3 coding DNA: TGTGCCAGCAGCTGGGCCCAGTGGCAGGGTGAGACCCAGTACTTC.

V usage is TRBV6-4 and J usage is TRBJ2-1; 11 bases are a match to TRBD2. Germline V lookup: CDR1 MRHNA, CDR2 SNTAGT. The CDR3 contains 15 residues. With 10 bases clipped from V and 7 bases from J, the junction kept 12 bases outside the gene matches. The CDR3 DNA reads as TGTGCCACCCAGAGTCTAGCGGGGGGAACTAATGAGCAGTTCTTC. Its translation is CATQSLAGGTNEQFF.

This clone was counted a few times. The gene calls are TRBV9 and TRBJ1-1; possibly TRBD1 for D (6 bases). Germline CDR1 SGDLS, CDR2 YYNGEE. Trimming took 4 bases from V and 1 from J, leaving 14 bases between them. CDR3 length: 15 amino acids. The CDR3 loop reads CASSITGIENTEAFF. DNA of the CDR3: TGTGCCAGCAGCATAACAGGGATAGAGAACACTGAAGCTTTCTTT.

In its sample, this clone was seen once. The junction departs from the called germline gene at one end, perhaps through a read error. The CDR3 sequence: CVSSPGLAGGVDTQYF. The DNA for the CDR3 is TGTGTCAGCAGCCCGGGACTAGCGGGGGGTGTAGATACGCAGTATTTT. V and J are TRBV5-4 and TRBJ2-3; 15 positions agree with TRBD2. Germline V lookup: CDR1 SGHNT, CDR2 YYREEE (reference sequence). This CDR3 region has 16 residues.

V is TRBV7-3 and J is TRBJ2-1; 9 bases fit TRBD1. The CDR3 consists of 13 residues. Germline CDR1 and CDR2: SGHTA and FQGTGA. J lost 7 bases, V lost 5 bases, and 3 bases had no gene match. CDR3 sequence: CASSTDRGNEQFF. The CDR3, as DNA: TGTGCCAGCAGCACGGACAGGGGAAATGAGCAGTTCTTC.

Turning to this clone: The junction and the germline gene differ at one end; a read error may be behind it. This chain joins TRBV7-9 and TRBJ1-2; the D gene is possibly TRBD1 (5 bases). Germline CDR1 reads SEHNR; CDR2 reads FQNEAQ (reference sequence). The CDR3 has 15 amino acids. This CDR3 is CASSLLAGFLDGYAF. The CDR3, as DNA: TGTGCCAGCAGCTTATTGGCAGGGTTTCTCGATGGCTACGCCTTC.